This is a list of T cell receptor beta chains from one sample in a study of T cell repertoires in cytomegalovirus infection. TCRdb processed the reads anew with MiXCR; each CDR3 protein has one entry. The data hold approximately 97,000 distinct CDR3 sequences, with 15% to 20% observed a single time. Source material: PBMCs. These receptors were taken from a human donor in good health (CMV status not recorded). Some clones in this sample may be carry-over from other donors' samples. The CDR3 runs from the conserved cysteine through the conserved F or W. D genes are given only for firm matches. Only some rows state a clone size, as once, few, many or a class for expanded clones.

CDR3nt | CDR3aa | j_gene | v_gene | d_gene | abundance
TGTGCCAGCAGCCAAAGGGGACTAGGGGTAGCCCAGTACTTC | CASSQRGLGVAQYF | TRBJ2-5 | TRBV2 | TRBD2 | few
TGTGCCACCCGGGACAATGAGCAGTTCTTC | CATRDNEQFF | TRBJ2-1 | TRBV25-1 | . | .
TGTGCCAGCAGTTACAGAGGGTCCGGAGCGGGGGGACCTAGCTCCTACAATGAGCAGTTCTTC | CASSYRGSGAGGPSSYNEQFF | TRBJ2-1 | TRBV6-2/TRBV6-3 | TRBD2 | many
TGTGCCAGCAGGCCCAGGGGGCCGAACTATGGCTACACCTTC | CASRPRGPNYGYTF | TRBJ1-2 | TRBV7-9 | TRBD1 | few
TGTGCCAGCAGCCTTCGGACTAGCGGGGGGGGCAAAAACATTCAGTACTTC | CASSLRTSGGGKNIQYF | TRBJ2-4 | TRBV7-2 | TRBD2 | many
TGTGCCAGCACCCCGGCGCCGAATCAGCCCCAGCATTTT | CASTPAPNQPQHF | TRBJ1-5 | TRBV6-6 | . | .
TGCGCCAGCAAAGGCGAGCAGTCCTACAATGAGCAGTTCTTC | CASKGEQSYNEQFF | TRBJ2-1 | TRBV5-1 | . | .
TGTGCCAGCACGGGGTCAGATACGCAGTATTTT | CASTGSDTQYF | TRBJ2-3 | TRBV12-3/TRBV12-4 | . | .
TGTGCCAGCAGTTTTCCTTCCTTTCTGGGACAGGGATCCAATGAGCAGTTCTTC | CASSFPSFLGQGSNEQFF | TRBJ2-1 | TRBV7-2 | TRBD1 | many
TGCAGTGCTAGTGGACAGGGAGGGATAGGCAATCAGCCCCAGCATTTT | CSASGQGGIGNQPQHF | TRBJ1-5 | TRBV20-1 | TRBD1 | .
TGTGCCAGCAGTGACAAGATCTCGGGACAGACCCGAGAAGGAAACACCATATATTTT | CASSDKISGQTREGNTIYF | TRBJ1-3 | TRBV25-1 | TRBD1 | many
TGTGCCAGCAGCCTTCGGACAGGGTATAATGAAAAACTGTTTTTT | CASSLRTGYNEKLFF | TRBJ1-4 | TRBV28 | TRBD1 | .
TGTGCCAGCACCTCTTTCCCCCGGGCTAGCTCCTACGAGCAGTACTTC | CASTSFPRASSYEQYF | TRBJ2-7 | TRBV7-8 | . | many
TGTGCCAGCAGTGAAGAAGGTGTGGGCAATCAGCCCCAGCATTTT | CASSEEGVGNQPQHF | TRBJ1-5 | TRBV2 | . | few
TGTGCCAGCACCAAACAGGGCAAGGACACTGTAGCTTTCTTT | CASTKQGKDTVAFF | TRBJ1-1 | TRBV7-2 | . | few
TGTGCCAGCAGCTTTTCCCTCCAGCGGGTTGGGACTGAAGCTTTCTTT | CASSFSLQRVGTEAFF | TRBJ1-1 | TRBV7-2 | . | many
TGTGCCAGCAGCCCCCTGCGATACGGGGTCTACGAGCAGTACTTC | CASSPLRYGVYEQYF | TRBJ2-7 | TRBV14 | . | .
TGCAGCGTTACTGACTCGGGGGAGCTGTTTTTT | CSVTDSGELFF | TRBJ2-2 | TRBV29-1 | . | .
TGCGCCAGCGGGCGACAGGCTGAGCAGTACTTC | CASGRQAEQYF | TRBJ2-7 | TRBV10-2 | . | few
TGTGCCAGCAGTGAATGGTATCTGGGGAGGTCCGAGACCCAGTACTTC | CASSEWYLGRSETQYF | TRBJ2-5 | TRBV25-1 | . | few
TGTGCCAGTAGTATTCGGGTCCGTGGGAGAGATACGCAGTATTTT | CASSIRVRGRDTQYF | TRBJ2-3 | TRBV19 | . | .
TGTGCTAGTGCCCCCGGGCGGGGAAGTTACAATGAGCAGTTCTTC | CASAPGRGSYNEQFF | TRBJ2-1 | TRBV12-5 | . | .
TGTGCCAGCAGTGAAGAGGATGAGACCCAGTACTTC | CASSEEDETQYF | TRBJ2-5 | TRBV6-1 | . | few
TGCAGTGCGGGGGACAGTCGTTCCATGAACACTGAAGCTTTCTTT | CSAGDSRSMNTEAFF | TRBJ1-1 | TRBV20-1 | TRBD1 | .
TGTGCCAGCAGCCAAGGGGCGGGTAGCGGCACAGATACGCAGTATTTT | CASSQGAGSGTDTQYF | TRBJ2-3 | TRBV7-2 | . | medium-sized
TGTGCCAGCAGCTTAGAGGGGCAGGGTAGGACTGAAGCTTTCTTT | CASSLEGQGRTEAFF | TRBJ1-1 | TRBV7-2 | . | many
TGTGCCAGCAGCCACGTAGGGCCCCAAGAGACCCAGTACTTC | CASSHVGPQETQYF | TRBJ2-5 | TRBV14 | . | .
TGTGCCAGCAGCTTAACGCCGGGAGGGAAGAGCGTCCTGACTTTC | CASSLTPGGKSVLTF | TRBJ2-6 | TRBV7-3 | TRBD2 | .
TGTGCCAGCTCGGGACGGGCCTACGAGCAGTACTTC | CASSGRAYEQYF | TRBJ2-7 | TRBV7-2 | . | few
TGTGCCAGCGCCCGCTTGCGCACAGATACGCAGTATTTT | CASARLRTDTQYF | TRBJ2-3 | TRBV7-3 | . | many
TGTGCCAGCAGCTTTACCCTCGGGACCCTGGGGTTTTACAATGAGCAGTTCTTC | CASSFTLGTLGFYNEQFF | TRBJ2-1 | TRBV5-4 | . | many
TGTGCCAGTAGCCCTTTCCGGACAGTGGCACAGAACACTGAAGCTTTCTTT | CASSPFRTVAQNTEAFF | TRBJ1-1 | TRBV19 | . | many
TGTGCCAGCAGCGTAATTACCGACACTGAAGCTTTCTTT | CASSVITDTEAFF | TRBJ1-1 | TRBV9 | . | .
TGTGCCAGCAGAAAGGACAGTTACACTGAAGCTTTCTTT | CASRKDSYTEAFF | TRBJ1-1 | TRBV6-2/TRBV6-3 | . | .
TGTGCCAGCAGCTTTGCAGGGGGCGCGGGAACAGATACGCAGTATTTT | CASSFAGGAGTDTQYF | TRBJ2-3 | TRBV7-2 | TRBD1 | few
TGTGCCAGTAGTGGGGACACAGATACGCAGTATTTT | CASSGDTDTQYF | TRBJ2-3 | TRBV19 | . | .
TGTGCCAGCAGCTTAGATCGAGGAGGGTTCGAGCAGTACTTC | CASSLDRGGFEQYF | TRBJ2-7 | TRBV7-2 | . | many
TGCGCCAGCAGCTTGGAGACCCTGAAAGAGACCCAGTACTTC | CASSLETLKETQYF | TRBJ2-5 | TRBV5-1 | . | .
TGTGCCAGCAGATTAGCGGACGCGGGCGATCAGTACTTC | CASRLADAGDQYF | TRBJ2-7 | TRBV7-2 | . | .
TGTGCCAGCAGCTTACACCAGGGAGGTTTTTACGAGCAGTACTTC | CASSLHQGGFYEQYF | TRBJ2-7 | TRBV7-2 | . | many
TGTGCCAGCAGCGACCGGACAGGGGGCAAAAATGAAAAACTGTTTTTT | CASSDRTGGKNEKLFF | TRBJ1-4 | TRBV13 | TRBD1 | few
TGTGCCACCAGCCCGGGGCTGAGCCAAGAGACCCAGTACTTC | CATSPGLSQETQYF | TRBJ2-5 | TRBV15 | . | many